This T cell receptor beta chain stems from a study of T cells in Graves' hyperthyroidism and ophthalmopathy. Unmatched junction bases numbered 8, after V lost 5 bases and J lost 4 bases. Germline CDR1 reads LNHDA; CDR2 reads SQIVND (reference sequence). The CDR3 contains 15 residues. Authors of the study amplified TCR beta CDR3 regions from RNA transcripts. Initially, a first-round RT-PCR of the TCR CDR3 employed the HTBI primer set. One entry per CDR3 protein, called by TCRdb with MiXCR from the multiplex PCR reads. The sample holds approximately 400,000 distinct CDR3 sequences, more than 12% seen once. Uncontrolled infection, other autoimmune disease, pregnancy or lactation disqualified patients from enrolment.

The receptor was derived from a man aged 50-60 years with Graves' ophthalmopathy. The V and J genes are TRBV19 and TRBJ2-1, with 7 nucleotides matching TRBD1. Sequenced input: blood. The CDR3 bases are TGTGCCAGTAGTCCTCGACAGGGTTCATACAATGAGCAGTTCTTC. Amino acids: CASSPRQGSYNEQFF.